This T cell receptor (beta chain) was documented in a study of T cell repertoires in cytomegalovirus infection (dated by TCRdb to the late 2010s). Notes on the research overall: Donor HLA type was relevant to the analysis, as public TCR beta signatures indicated carriage of CMV infection together with the matching HLA type.

General study outcomes and caveats: Cumulative frequency of public TCR beta family members discriminated carriers of CMV infection plus the relevant HLA type in this cohort and an independent approximately 360-donor cohort. In the ex vivo response, HLA-C-restricted CMV-specific TCR beta clonotypes were dominant, and in two of eight donors the single most frequent clonotype came from this HLA-C-restricted group.

Cut back by 1 base and 0 bases, the V and J ends lie 9 bases apart. The germline V gene (reference sequence) specifies LNHDA as CDR1 and SQIVND as CDR2. The CDR3 spans 15 residues, from the cysteine through the phenylalanine. Here the CDR3 DNA is all that survives: 45 bases in frame from base 1. The data were produced on an Illumina HiSeq 1500. Through fastp at Q25 and MiXCR, TCRdb rebuilt clones from the public reads, retaining in-frame beta chains. Each entry is one CDR3 protein sequence, shown with its most common DNA and genes. This sample is represented by about 160,000 distinct CDR3 sequences; 17% of them were singletons. The biggest ten clones account for over 15% of the sample. Of note for this clonotype: Its binding antigen is unknown. Per-base quality was not reported, and no clone a single base away is much larger than it.

The V and J segments used are TRBV19 and TRBJ1-1, with an unclear D gene assignment. The receptor's source is a human donor in good health (CMV status not recorded). Some clones in this sample may be carry-over from other donors' samples. Source material: CD8+ T cells from PBMCs. DNA sequence: TGTGCCAGTAGTATAGTAGGCAGTTTGAACACTGAAGCTTTCTTT. Translated, it gives CASSIVGSLNTEAFF.